This entry lists 21 T cell receptor beta chains sequenced from one sample in a study of blood T cell repertoires in COVID-19. Profiling relied on immunoSEQ multiplex PCR, and the TCRdb table lists in-frame clones only, not all of them. Of under 200,000 clones in the sample, approximately 87% are singletons; the top ten hold about 6.6%. The sample comprised PBMCs or T cells enriched from blood (not recorded which). The receptors were sampled from a woman in her 50s who had recovered from COVID-19.

The chain is built from TRBV7-9 and TRBJ1-4; D is possibly TRBD1 (6 bases). The CDR3 is made up of 15 amino acids. In germline, CDR1 is SEHNR, CDR2 FQNEAQ (reference sequence). Between the trimmed V and J ends, which lost 5 bases and 6 bases, there was a span of 16 bases. The CDR3 sequence: CASSPRTVGDEKLFF. The CDR3 nucleotides are TGTGCCAGCAGCCCCAGGACAGTCGGGGATGAAAAACTGTTTTTT.

The rearrangement uses TRBV19 and TRBJ1-1; the D gene is possibly TRBD1 (6 bases). V shed 9 bases and J shed 3 bases, with 11 bases lying between them. The CDR3 is 12 residues long. Germline-derived CDR1 and CDR2 are LNHDA and SQIVND (reference sequence). Here the CDR3 reads CASSQGYTEAFF. The CDR3 DNA is TGTGCCAGCTCGCAGGGGTACACTGAAGCTTTCTTT.

The count of this clone is one. J is TRBJ2-3 and V is TRBV6-5; D not resolved. The V gene's germline CDR1 is MNHEY and CDR2 SVGAGI. The CDR3 is 13 amino acids. The germline V and J ends were trimmed by 7 bases and 6 bases, with 14 bases remaining between them. The CDR3: CASKVPVADTQYF. In DNA form, the CDR3 reads TGTGCCAGCAAAGTCCCAGTAGCCGATACGCAGTATTTT.

This clone has just a few counts. This chain uses TRBV6-2 or TRBV6-3 with TRBJ2-7; TRBD1 aligns across 7 bases. CDR1 and CDR2 from the germline V gene are MNHEY and SVGEGT. The V gene end was trimmed by 6 bases and the J gene end by 12 bases; junction bases not matched to a gene: 14. The CDR3 runs 13 residues. For the CDR3, the DNA is TGTGCCAGCAGCCGGGACAGATCAAGCTTTCGGTACTTC. Its protein product is CASSRDRSSFRYF.

The chain couples TRBV7-2 to TRBJ2-3, with 7 bases that match TRBD2. This CDR3 comprises 16 residues. Germline V gene lookup returns CDR1 SGHTA and CDR2 FQGNSA. The V gene end was trimmed by 0 bases and the J gene end by 6 bases; junction bases not matched to a gene: 9. The CDR3: CASSLAQVRGGDTQYF. CDR3 nucleotides: TGTGCCAGCAGCTTAGCGCAGGTGCGGGGAGGGGATACGCAGTATTTT.

The chain is built from TRBV5-1 and TRBJ2-2, with D possibly matching TRBD1 (5 bases). V was trimmed by 7 bases and J by 5 bases, leaving 24 bases between them. This CDR3 has 17 amino acids. CDR1 and CDR2 (germline): SGHRS, YFSETQ. In DNA, the CDR3 is TGCGCCAGCCGACCAGACCACAACCCAGCAGGGACCGGGGAGCTGTTTTTT. It specifies CASRPDHNPAGTGELFF.

V and J are TRBV25-1 and TRBJ1-2, with a tentative D call TRBD1 (5 bases). Germline loops: CDR1 MGHDK, CDR2 SYGVNS. V gave up 0 bases and J gave up 7 bases, with 6 bases separating them. This CDR3 has 12 residues. CDR3 protein: CASSEYRAGYTF. CDR3 sequence (DNA): TGTGCCAGCAGTGAATACAGGGCTGGCTACACCTTC.

This rearrangement joins TRBV11-2 to TRBJ1-1; 7 nucleotides match TRBD1. The CDR3 consists of 14 residues. Germline trimming cut 1 base from V and 10 bases from J; bases unmatched to any gene: 9. Germline lookup yields CDR1 SGHAT and CDR2 FQNNGV. The CDR3, as DNA: TGTGCCAGCAGCTTAGGCCCCCCGACAGGGACAGCTTTCTTT. Translated: CASSLGPPTGTAFF.

The chain couples TRBV4-3 to TRBJ1-1; perhaps TRBD1 as D (5 bases). V dropped 4 bases and J dropped 0 bases, with 9 bases sitting between them. Germline CDR1 LGHNA, CDR2 YSLEER. This CDR3 is 14 amino acids long. The CDR3 DNA reads as TGCGCCAGCAGCCCAAGACAGCTGAACACTGAAGCTTTCTTT. Translating gives CASSPRQLNTEAFF.

The gene calls are TRBV5-6 and TRBJ2-2; 12 nucleotides line up with TRBD2. This CDR3 comprises 17 residues. Germline values: CDR1 SGHDT, CDR2 YYEEEE. Germline trimming cut 4 bases from V and 4 bases from J; bases unmatched to any gene: 8. Written as DNA, the CDR3 is TGTGCCAGCAGCACGCTAGCGGGGGGGCCGTTCACCGGGGAGCTGTTTTTT. This gives the protein CASSTLAGGPFTGELFF. The entire variable domain, with the rest obtained from reference TRBV5-6 and TRBJ2-2, is as follows: DAGVTQSPTHLIKTRGQQVTLRCSPKSGHDTVSWYQQALGQGPQFIFQYYEEEERQRGNFPDRFSGHQFPNYSSELNVNALLLGDSALYLCASSTLAGGPFTGELFFGEGSRLTVL.

V is TRBV18 and J is TRBJ2-7; a possible D gene is TRBD1 (6 bases). Trimming took 6 bases from V and 2 from J, leaving 23 bases between them. This CDR3 contains 17 residues. The germline V gene has CDR1 KGHSH and CDR2 LQKENI. Here the CDR3 reads CASSWSPTGAATYEQYF. The CDR3 DNA reads as TGTGCCAGCTCTTGGAGCCCGACAGGCGCCGCGACCTACGAGCAGTACTTC.

V and J are TRBV7-9 and TRBJ2-5, with TRBD2 as a possible D gene (5 bases). The germline V gene encodes CDR1 SEHNR and CDR2 FQNEAQ (reference sequence). The CDR3 has 13 residues. Trimming removed 8 bases from V and 1 base from J, with 11 bases in between. The CDR3 here is CASVRRPQETQYF. In DNA, the CDR3 is TGTGCCAGCGTCCGGAGGCCCCAAGAGACCCAGTACTTC. Full variable domain (remainder filled in from reference TRBV7-9 and TRBJ2-5): DTGVSQNPRHKITKRGQNVTFRCDPISEHNRLYWYRQTLGQGPEFLTYFQNEAQLEKSRLLSDRFSAERPKGSFSTLEIQRTEQGDSAMYLCASVRRPQETQYFGPGTRLLVL.

The V gene is TRBV6-5, the J gene TRBJ2-7; 10 bases agree with TRBD2. The length of the CDR3 is 16 residues. Germline CDR1 MNHEY, CDR2 SVGAGI. V lost 0 bases, J lost 2 bases, and 4 bases stayed unmatched. CDR3 nucleotide sequence: TGTGCCAGCAGTTACTCGAGCGGGGGGGCTGCCTACGAGCAGTACTTC. Translation gives CASSYSSGGAAYEQYF.

As regards this clone: Sequence at one end of the junction differs from germline and may be a read error. This chain links TRBV6-1 with TRBJ1-2; D is unclear. The CDR3 totals 13 residues. Germline V gene sequence: CDR1 MNHNS, CDR2 SASEGT. CDR3 protein: CASSEAATYGYTF. The CDR3 nucleotides read TGTGCCAGTAGTGAAGCAGCAACTTATGGCTACACCTTC.

This clone was seen just once. The chain has TRBV27 and TRBJ1-2, with 7 bases fitting TRBD1. Germline V lookup: CDR1 MNHEY, CDR2 SMNVEV (reference sequence). CDR3 size: 13 residues. Trimming cost V 6 bases and J 8 bases; bases outside gene matches: 9. The CDR3 DNA follows: TGTGCCAGCAGACCCGACAGGGTGGGCGGCTACACCTTC. It is translated as CASRPDRVGGYTF.

This rearrangement joins TRBV7-2 to TRBJ2-1; TRBD2 agrees at 13 bases. Germline-derived CDR1 and CDR2 are SGHTA and FQGNSA. The CDR3 has 15 residues. Germline trimming cut 5 bases from V and 7 bases from J; bases unmatched to any gene: 5. In DNA form, the CDR3 reads TGTGCCAGCAGCAAGGGACTAGCGGGGAGGAATGAGCAGTTCTTC. It translates to CASSKGLAGRNEQFF.

The V and J genes are TRBV24-1 and TRBJ2-1; D is perhaps TRBD2 (5 bases). The V gene lost 4 bases and the J gene lost 0 bases, with 9 bases spanning the gap. The germline CDR1 and CDR2 sequences are KGHDR and SFDVKD. CDR3 size: 15 residues. Here the CDR3 reads CATSDSRGSYNEQFF. Here the CDR3 DNA reads TGTGCCACCAGTGACTCCCGGGGCTCCTACAATGAGCAGTTCTTC.

This chain uses TRBV27 with TRBJ1-5, with D possibly being TRBD1 (5 bases). There are 16 residues in the CDR3. Germline lookup yields CDR1 MNHEY and CDR2 SMNVEV (reference sequence). Trimming pared 6 bases from V and 0 bases from J, leaving 15 bases between. In DNA form, the CDR3 reads TGTGCCAGCAGGGGGGACTCCGGATATAGCAATCAGCCCCAGCATTTT. It codes for CASRGDSGYSNQPQHF.

The rearrangement joins TRBV5-1 to TRBJ1-1, with D possibly matching TRBD1 (6 bases). V gave up 4 bases and J gave up 3 bases, with 16 bases separating them. Germline lookup yields CDR1 SGHRS and CDR2 YFSETQ. The CDR3 sequence is 15 residues long. CDR3 sequence: CASSTRGIGDTEAFF. Written as DNA, the CDR3 is TGCGCCAGCAGCACCAGGGGTATAGGGGACACTGAAGCTTTCTTT.

The chain is built from TRBV4-3 and TRBJ2-2, with 7 bases that match TRBD2. CDR3 size: 16 residues. J gave up 7 bases and V 0 bases, and 8 bases lay outside the gene matches. CDR1 is LGHNA, CDR2 YSLEER, per germline. CDR3 sequence: CASSQDPLARDGELFF. In DNA form, the CDR3 reads TGCGCCAGCAGCCAAGACCCACTAGCGAGGGACGGGGAGCTGTTTTTT.

The chain employs TRBV5-1 and TRBJ2-3, with TRBD2 matching over 10 bases. CDR1 is SGHRS and CDR2 is YFSETQ in the germline V gene. The CDR3 is 14 amino acids. J lost 5 bases, V lost 2 bases, and 2 bases had no gene match. CDR3 DNA: TGCGCCAGCAGCTTAGCGGGGGGGCTAGATACGCAGTATTTT. Translation: CASSLAGGLDTQYF.